This TCR beta chain was captured by sequencing in a study of blood T cell repertoires in COVID-19. Turning to the study itself: Acute and convalescent COVID-19 specimens originated in the United States, Italy and Spain. PBMCs, B-cell-depleted T cells, or T cells were the source of the cDNA or gDNA that made up the material.

The CDR3 totals 14 residues. Germline V gene data show CDR1 as SGDLS and CDR2 as YYNGEE. V lost 0 bases to trimming and J lost 3 bases; unmatched junction nucleotides: 3. The protocol was immunoSEQ multiplex PCR, while the TCRdb copy is restricted to in-frame clones and leaves out a portion. The sample records roughly 320,000 clones, about 88% being singletons. As regards this clone: This sample includes further DNA sequences coding for the same CDR3.

V usage is TRBV9 and J usage is TRBJ2-7; TRBD1 matches at 7 bases. The specimen was peripheral blood. The receptor comes from a man between 65 and 80 years old with acute or convalescent COVID-19. DNA for the CDR3: TGTGCCAGCAGCGTAGGGACAGGCAACTACGAGCAGTACTTC. Its translation: CASSVGTGNYEQYF.